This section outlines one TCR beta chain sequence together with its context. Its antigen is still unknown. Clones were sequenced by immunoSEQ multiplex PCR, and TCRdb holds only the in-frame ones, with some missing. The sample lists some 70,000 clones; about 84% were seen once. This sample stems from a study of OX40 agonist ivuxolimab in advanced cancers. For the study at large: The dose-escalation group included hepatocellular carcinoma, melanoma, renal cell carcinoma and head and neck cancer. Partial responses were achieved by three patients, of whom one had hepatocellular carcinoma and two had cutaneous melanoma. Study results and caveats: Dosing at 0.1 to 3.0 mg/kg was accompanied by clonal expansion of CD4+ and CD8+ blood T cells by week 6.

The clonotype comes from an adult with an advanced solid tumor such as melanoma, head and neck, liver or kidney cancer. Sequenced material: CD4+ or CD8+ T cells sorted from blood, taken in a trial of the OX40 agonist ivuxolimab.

This CDR3 reads CASSQNQVSYEQYF. As DNA, the CDR3 is TGTGCCAGCAGCCAAAATCAGGTTTCCTACGAGCAGTACTTC. The chain has TRBV6-5 and TRBJ2-7; no definite D call. Looked up from germline, CDR1 is MNHEY and CDR2 is SVGAGI. This CDR3 has 14 residues. Trimming took 6 bases from V and 1 from J, leaving 13 bases between them.